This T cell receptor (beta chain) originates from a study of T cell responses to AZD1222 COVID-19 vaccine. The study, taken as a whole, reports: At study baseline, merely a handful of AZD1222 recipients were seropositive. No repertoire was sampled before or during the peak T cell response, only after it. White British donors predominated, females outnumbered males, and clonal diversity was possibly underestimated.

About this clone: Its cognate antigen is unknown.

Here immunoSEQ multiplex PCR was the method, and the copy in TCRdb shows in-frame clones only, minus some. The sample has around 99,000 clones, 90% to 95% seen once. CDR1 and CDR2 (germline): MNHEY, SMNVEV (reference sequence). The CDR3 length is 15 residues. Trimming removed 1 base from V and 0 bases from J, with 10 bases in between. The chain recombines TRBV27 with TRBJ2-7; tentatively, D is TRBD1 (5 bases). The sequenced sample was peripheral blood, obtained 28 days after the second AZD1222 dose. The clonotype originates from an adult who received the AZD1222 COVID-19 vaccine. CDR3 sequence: CASSLLGLSSYEQYF. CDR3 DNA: TGTGCCAGCAGTTTATTGGGGCTAAGCTCCTACGAGCAGTACTTC.